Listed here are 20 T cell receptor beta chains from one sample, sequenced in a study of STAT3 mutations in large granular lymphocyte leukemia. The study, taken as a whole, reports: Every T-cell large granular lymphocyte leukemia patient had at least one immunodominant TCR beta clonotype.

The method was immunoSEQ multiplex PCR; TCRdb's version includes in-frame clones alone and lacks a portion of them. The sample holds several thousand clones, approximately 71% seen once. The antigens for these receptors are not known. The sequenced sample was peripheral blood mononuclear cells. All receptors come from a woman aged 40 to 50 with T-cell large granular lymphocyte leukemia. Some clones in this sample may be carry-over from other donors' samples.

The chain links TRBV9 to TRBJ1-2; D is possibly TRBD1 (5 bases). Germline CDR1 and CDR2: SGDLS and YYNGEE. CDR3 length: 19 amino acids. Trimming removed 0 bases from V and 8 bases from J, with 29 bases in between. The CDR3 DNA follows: TGTGCCAGCAGCGTAGGCGGACGAGGGGCGCTTCGTCGGACGGGGGGCTACACCTTC. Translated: CASSVGGRGALRRTGGYTF. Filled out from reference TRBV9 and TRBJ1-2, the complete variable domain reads DSGVTQTPKHLITATGQRVTLRCSPRSGDLSVYWYQQSLDQGLQFLIQYYNGEERAKGNILERFSAQQFPDLHSELNLSSLELGDSALYFCASSVGGRGALRRTGGYTFGSGTRLTVV.

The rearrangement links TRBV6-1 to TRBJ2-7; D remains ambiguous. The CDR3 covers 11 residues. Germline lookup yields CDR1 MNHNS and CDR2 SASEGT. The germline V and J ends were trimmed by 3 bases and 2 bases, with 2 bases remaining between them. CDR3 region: CASSDPYEQYF. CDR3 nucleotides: TGTGCCAGCAGTGACCCCTACGAGCAGTACTTC.

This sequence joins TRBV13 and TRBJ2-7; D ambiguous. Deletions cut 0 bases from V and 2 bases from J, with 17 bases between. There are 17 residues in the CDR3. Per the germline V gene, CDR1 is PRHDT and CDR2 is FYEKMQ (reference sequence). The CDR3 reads CASSLGLGSTSAYEQYF. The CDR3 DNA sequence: TGTGCCAGCAGCTTAGGCCTGGGCAGTACTTCCGCCTACGAGCAGTACTTC.

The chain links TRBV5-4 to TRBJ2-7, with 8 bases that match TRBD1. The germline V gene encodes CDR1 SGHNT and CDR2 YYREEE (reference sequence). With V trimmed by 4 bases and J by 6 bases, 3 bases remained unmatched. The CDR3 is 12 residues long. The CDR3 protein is CASSRDRSEQYF. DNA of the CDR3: TGTGCCAGCAGCAGGGACAGGAGCGAGCAGTACTTC. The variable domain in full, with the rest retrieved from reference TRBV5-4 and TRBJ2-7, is ETGVTQSPTHLIKTRGQQVTLRCSSQSGHNTVSWYQQALGQGPQFIFQYYREEENGRGNFPPRFSGLQFPNYSSELNVNALELDDSALYLCASSRDRSEQYFGPGTRLTVT.

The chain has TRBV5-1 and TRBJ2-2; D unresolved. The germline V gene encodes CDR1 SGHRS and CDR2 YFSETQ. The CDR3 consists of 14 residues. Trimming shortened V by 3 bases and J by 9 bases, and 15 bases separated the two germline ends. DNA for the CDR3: TGCGCCAGCAGCTCACCGGGCGGTGGGTGGGAGCTGTTTTTT. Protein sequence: CASSSPGGGWELFF.

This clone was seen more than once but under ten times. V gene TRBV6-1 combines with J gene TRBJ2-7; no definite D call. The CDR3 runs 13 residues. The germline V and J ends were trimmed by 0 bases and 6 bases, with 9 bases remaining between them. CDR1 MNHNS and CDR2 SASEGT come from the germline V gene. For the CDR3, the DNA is TGTGCCAGCAGTGAAGCGTGGGGTTTCGAGCAGTACTTC. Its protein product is CASSEAWGFEQYF.

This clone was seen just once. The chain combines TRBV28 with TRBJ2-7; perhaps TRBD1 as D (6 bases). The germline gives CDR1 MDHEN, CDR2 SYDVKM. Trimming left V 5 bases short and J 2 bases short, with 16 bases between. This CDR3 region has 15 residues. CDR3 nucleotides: TGTGCCAGCAGTGCGACAGGAGGAACGACCTACGAGCAGTACTTC. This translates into CASSATGGTTYEQYF.

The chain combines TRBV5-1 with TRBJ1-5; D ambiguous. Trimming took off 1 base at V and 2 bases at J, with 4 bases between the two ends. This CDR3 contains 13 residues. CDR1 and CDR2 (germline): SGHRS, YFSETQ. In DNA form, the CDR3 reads TGCGCCAGCAGCTTGTCGGGCAATCAGCCCCAGCATTTT. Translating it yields CASSLSGNQPQHF.

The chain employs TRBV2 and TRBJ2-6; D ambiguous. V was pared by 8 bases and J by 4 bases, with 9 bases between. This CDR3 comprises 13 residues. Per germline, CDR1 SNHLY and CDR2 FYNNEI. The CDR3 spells CASGPAGANVLTF. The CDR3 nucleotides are TGTGCCAGCGGCCCTGCCGGGGCCAACGTCCTGACTTTC. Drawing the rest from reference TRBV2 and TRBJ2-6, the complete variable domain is EPEVTQTPSHQVTQMGQEVILRCVPISNHLYFYWYRQILGQKVEFLVSFYNNEISEKSEIFDDQFSVERPDGSNFTLKIRSTKLEDSAMYFCASGPAGANVLTFGAGSRLTVL.

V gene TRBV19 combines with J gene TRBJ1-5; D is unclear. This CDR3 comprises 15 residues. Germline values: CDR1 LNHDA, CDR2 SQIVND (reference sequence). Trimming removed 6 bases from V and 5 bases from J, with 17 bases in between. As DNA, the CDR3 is TGTGCCAGTAGAGAGCCGTTTCCCAGCCATCAGCCCCAGCATTTT. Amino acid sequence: CASREPFPSHQPQHF.

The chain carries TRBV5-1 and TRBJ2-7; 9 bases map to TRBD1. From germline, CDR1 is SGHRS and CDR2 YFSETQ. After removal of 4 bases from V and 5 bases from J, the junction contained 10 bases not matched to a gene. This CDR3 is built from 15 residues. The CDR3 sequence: CASSRRGQGSDEQYF. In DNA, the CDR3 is TGCGCCAGCAGCCGGCGGGGACAGGGATCCGACGAGCAGTACTTC.

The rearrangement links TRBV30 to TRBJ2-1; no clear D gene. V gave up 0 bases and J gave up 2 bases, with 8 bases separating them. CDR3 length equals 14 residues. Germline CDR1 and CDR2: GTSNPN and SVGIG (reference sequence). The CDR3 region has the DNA TGTGCCTGGAGTGTGGGGTACGCCTACAATGAGCAGTTCTTC. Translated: CAWSVGYAYNEQFF.

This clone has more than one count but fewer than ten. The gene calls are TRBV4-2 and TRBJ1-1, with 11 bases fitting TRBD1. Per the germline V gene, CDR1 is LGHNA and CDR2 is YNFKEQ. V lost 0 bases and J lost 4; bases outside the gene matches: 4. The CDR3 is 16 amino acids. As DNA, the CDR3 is TGTGCCAGCAGCCAAGATCGGGGGACAGGGGGCACTGAAGCTTTCTTT. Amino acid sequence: CASSQDRGTGGTEAFF.

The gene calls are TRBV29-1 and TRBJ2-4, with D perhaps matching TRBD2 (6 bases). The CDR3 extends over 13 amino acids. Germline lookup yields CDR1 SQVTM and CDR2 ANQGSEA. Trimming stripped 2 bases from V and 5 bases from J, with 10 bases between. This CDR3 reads CSVELASENIQYF. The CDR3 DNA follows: TGCAGCGTTGAACTGGCTAGCGAAAACATTCAGTACTTC.

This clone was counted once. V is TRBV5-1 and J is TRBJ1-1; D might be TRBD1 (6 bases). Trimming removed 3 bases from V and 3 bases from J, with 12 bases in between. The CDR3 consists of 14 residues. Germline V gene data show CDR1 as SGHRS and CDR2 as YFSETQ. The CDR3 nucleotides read TGCGCCAGCAGCTCCCAGGGGTCTGACACTGAAGCTTTCTTT. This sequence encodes CASSSQGSDTEAFF.

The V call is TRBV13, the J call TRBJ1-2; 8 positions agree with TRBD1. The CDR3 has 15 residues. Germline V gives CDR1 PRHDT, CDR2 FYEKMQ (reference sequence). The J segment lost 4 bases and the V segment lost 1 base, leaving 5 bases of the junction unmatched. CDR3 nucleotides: TGTGCCAGCAGCTTAGAAGGACAGGGAAGCTATGGCTACACCTTC. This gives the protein CASSLEGQGSYGYTF.

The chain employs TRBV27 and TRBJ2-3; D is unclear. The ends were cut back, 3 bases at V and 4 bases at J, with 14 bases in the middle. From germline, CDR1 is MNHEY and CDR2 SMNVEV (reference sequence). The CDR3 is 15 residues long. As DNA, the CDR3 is TGTGCCAGCAGTTTGTACGGTTGGGTTGCAGATACGCAGTATTTT. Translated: CASSLYGWVADTQYF.

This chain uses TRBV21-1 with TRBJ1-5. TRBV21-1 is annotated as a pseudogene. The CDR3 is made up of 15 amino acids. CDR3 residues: CASSKKACADQPQHF. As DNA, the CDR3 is TGTGCCAGCAGCAAAAAGGCCTGTGCAGATCAGCCCCAGCATTTT.

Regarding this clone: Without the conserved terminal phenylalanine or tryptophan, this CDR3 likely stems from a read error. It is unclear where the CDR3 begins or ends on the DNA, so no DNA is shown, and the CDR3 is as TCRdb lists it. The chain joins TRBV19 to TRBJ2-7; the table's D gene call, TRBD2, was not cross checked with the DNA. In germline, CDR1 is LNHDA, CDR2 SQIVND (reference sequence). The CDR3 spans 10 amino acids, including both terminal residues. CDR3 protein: CASLGEGEER.

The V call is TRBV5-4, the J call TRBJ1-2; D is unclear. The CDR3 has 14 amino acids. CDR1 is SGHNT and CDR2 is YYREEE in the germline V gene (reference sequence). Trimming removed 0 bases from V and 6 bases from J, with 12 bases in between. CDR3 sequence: CASSLGGRADGYTF. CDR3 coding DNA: TGTGCCAGCAGCTTGGGAGGGCGGGCGGATGGCTACACCTTC.